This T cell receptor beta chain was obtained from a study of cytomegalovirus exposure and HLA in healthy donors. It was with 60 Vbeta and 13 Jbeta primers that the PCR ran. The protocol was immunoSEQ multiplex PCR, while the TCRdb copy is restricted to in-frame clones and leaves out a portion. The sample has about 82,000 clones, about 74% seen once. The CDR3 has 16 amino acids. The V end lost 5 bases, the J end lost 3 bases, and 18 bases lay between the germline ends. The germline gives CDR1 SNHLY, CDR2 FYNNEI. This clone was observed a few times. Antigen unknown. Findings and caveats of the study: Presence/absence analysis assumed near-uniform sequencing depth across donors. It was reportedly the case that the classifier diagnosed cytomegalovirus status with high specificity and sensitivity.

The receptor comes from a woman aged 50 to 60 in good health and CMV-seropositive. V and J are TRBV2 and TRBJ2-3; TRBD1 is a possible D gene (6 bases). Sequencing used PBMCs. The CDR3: CASSRARGKGTDTQYF. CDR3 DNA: TGTGCCAGCAGTCGGGCAAGGGGGAAAGGGACAGATACGCAGTATTTT.